This T cell receptor beta chain was retrieved from a study of blood T cell repertoires in COVID-19. Study overall: Sites across the United States, Italy and Spain contributed samples from acute and convalescent COVID-19.

This CDR3 has 17 residues. The germline V gene encodes CDR1 SGHTA and CDR2 FQGNSA. V dropped 3 bases and J dropped 3; count of bases not matched to a gene: 12. Here immunoSEQ multiplex PCR was the method, and the copy in TCRdb shows in-frame clones only, minus some. The table has 150,000 to 200,000 clones, roughly four fifths seen once. J is TRBJ2-5 and V is TRBV7-2; 8 nucleotides line up with TRBD2. The receptor was derived from a woman aged 65 to 85 with COVID-19, enrolled during active disease. The sequenced material came from peripheral blood. For the CDR3, the DNA is TGTGCCAGCAGCTTCCGTTCGGGGGGGGCTGTCGAAGAGACCCAGTACTTC. It codes for CASSFRSGGAVEETQYF.